Shown below are 20 T cell receptor beta chains from a single sample sequenced in a study of STAT5B mutations in CD4+ large granular lymphocyte leukemia. The assay was immunoSEQ multiplex PCR, and TCRdb's table has in-frame clones only and misses some. The table has about 35,000 clones, roughly two thirds seen once. Sequencing was done on a sample of CD4+ T cells from blood buffy coats. The receptors come from a human donor in good health.

The rearrangement uses TRBV19 and TRBJ1-5; D is unresolved. The V end was cut by 3 bases, the J end by 0 bases, with 9 bases between. CDR1 is LNHDA, CDR2 SQIVND, per germline (reference sequence). The CDR3 contains 15 residues. CDR3 protein: CASSIPVVSNQPQHF. Here the CDR3 DNA reads TGTGCCAGTAGTATCCCCGTCGTTAGCAATCAGCCCCAGCATTTT.

This chain connects TRBV7-3 to TRBJ2-5, with 8 bases aligning to TRBD1. With V trimmed by 5 bases and J by 3 bases, 5 bases remained unmatched. The CDR3 is 14 residues long. The germline V gene encodes CDR1 SGHTA and CDR2 FQGTGA. CDR3 sequence reads: CASSPTGVEETQYF. CDR3 in DNA: TGTGCCAGCAGCCCGACAGGGGTTGAAGAGACCCAGTACTTC.

This sequence joins TRBV5-1 and TRBJ2-1; the match to TRBD2 covers 10 bases. This CDR3 region has 15 residues. V gave up 4 bases and J gave up 8 bases; unmatched junction bases: 9. CDR1 is SGHRS and CDR2 is YFSETQ in the germline V gene. Written as DNA, the CDR3 is TGCGCCAGCAGCCCAGTAGCGGGGGGAGTCGATGAGCAGTTCTTC. Protein: CASSPVAGGVDEQFF.

This clone was observed a handful of times. The chain carries TRBV5-8 and TRBJ1-5, with TRBD1 matching 11 bases. Trimming at V came to 2 bases and at J to 7 bases, leaving 11 bases not matched to a gene. From germline, CDR1 is SGHTS and CDR2 YDEGEE. The CDR3 has 17 amino acids. CDR3 loop: CASSFGPGQGVRQPQHF. DNA of the CDR3: TGTGCCAGCAGCTTTGGCCCGGGACAGGGGGTCCGACAGCCCCAGCATTTT.

The V gene is TRBV27, the J gene TRBJ2-2, with D unclear. Germline V CDR1 and CDR2: MNHEY, SMNVEV (reference sequence). This CDR3 contains 17 residues. V was trimmed by 7 bases and J by 0 bases, leaving 18 bases between them. As DNA, the CDR3 is TGTGCCAGCAAACTGCGCGGACGGTTCGCGAACACCGGGGAGCTGTTTTTT. Translated, it gives CASKLRGRFANTGELFF.

This clone was counted between two and nine times. The chain is built from TRBV6-1 and TRBJ1-1; D remains ambiguous. With 10 bases removed from V and 4 bases from J, the gap between germline ends came to 16 bases. The CDR3 is 13 residues long. Germline loops: CDR1 MNHNS, CDR2 SASEGT. CDR3 nucleotides: TGTGCCACTTGGGCCCGGACGGGCACTGAAGCTTTCTTT. Its protein is CATWARTGTEAFF.

The chain employs TRBV18 and TRBJ2-7; 8 bases fit TRBD2. The CDR3 length is 15 residues. With V trimmed by 2 bases and J by 5 bases, 8 bases remained unmatched. Germline V lookup: CDR1 KGHSH, CDR2 LQKENI. The chain's CDR3 is CASSPGSGGGHEQYF. For the CDR3, the DNA is TGTGCCAGCTCACCAGGGAGCGGGGGCGGGCACGAGCAGTACTTC.

CDR3 sequence: CASSAGTGVNSAKNIQYF. The CDR3 DNA sequence: TGTGCCAGCAGCGCCGGGACAGGGGTGAATTCAGCCAAAAACATTCAGTACTTC. The rearrangement links TRBV7-6 to TRBJ2-4, with 10 bases matching TRBD1. Trimming cost V 5 bases and J 0 bases; bases outside gene matches: 10. CDR1 and CDR2 (germline): SGHVS, FNYEAQ. The CDR3 sequence is 18 residues long.

This clone was observed a single time. The V call is TRBV5-1, the J call TRBJ1-6, with D tentatively TRBD1 (6 bases). Germline V lookup: CDR1 SGHRS, CDR2 YFSETQ. This CDR3 region has 16 residues. The germline V and J ends were trimmed by 0 bases and 9 bases, with 16 bases remaining between them. This CDR3 is CASSLETQGVVSPLHF. The CDR3 DNA reads TGCGCCAGCAGCTTGGAGACACAGGGAGTTGTTTCACCCCTCCACTTT.

The chain uses TRBV4-1 and TRBJ1-4; D may be TRBD1 (5 bases). The V and J ends lost 0 bases and 10 bases respectively, with 15 bases between them. Germline CDR1 is MGHRA and CDR2 is YSYEKL. There are 15 residues in the CDR3. CDR3 in DNA: TGCGCCAGCAGCCAAGACGACAGACAAGAACGAAAACTGTTTTTT. Translated, it gives CASSQDDRQERKLFF.

V is TRBV29-1 and J is TRBJ2-7; D not certain. Trimming took 4 bases from V and 3 from J, leaving 13 bases between them. Germline V lookup: CDR1 SQVTM, CDR2 ANQGSEA. The CDR3 length is 13 residues. CDR3 residues: CSVGVGQSYEQYF. The CDR3 coding sequence is TGCAGCGTTGGCGTGGGCCAGAGCTACGAGCAGTACTTC.

The chain combines TRBV6-1 with TRBJ1-1; TRBD1 might be the D (6 bases). Germline lookup yields CDR1 MNHNS and CDR2 SASEGT. With 2 bases removed from V and 0 bases from J, the gap between germline ends came to 10 bases. CDR3 size: 15 residues. DNA for the CDR3: TGTGCCAGCAGTGAAAGGGGGGGCATGAACACTGAAGCTTTCTTT. This translates into CASSERGGMNTEAFF.

The V call is TRBV6-5, the J call TRBJ2-1; 7 positions agree with TRBD1. Trimming cost V 4 bases and J 3 bases; bases outside gene matches: 6. Germline CDR1 MNHEY, CDR2 SVGAGI. The CDR3 extends over 15 amino acids. CDR3 nucleotide sequence: TGTGCCAGCAGTTTAGACGGGACAGTCTACAATGAGCAGTTCTTC. Translating gives CASSLDGTVYNEQFF.

The chain couples TRBV2 to TRBJ2-1, with TRBD2 matching 11 bases. Germline-derived CDR1 and CDR2 are SNHLY and FYNNEI. V was pared by 6 bases and J by 6 bases, with 7 bases of the junction left unmatched. The CDR3 loop spans 15 amino acids. The CDR3 protein is CASSTYSGGANEQFF. The CDR3 coding sequence is TGTGCCAGCAGCACCTATAGCGGGGGGGCCAATGAGCAGTTCTTC.

The chain joins TRBV27 to TRBJ1-2; unclear D gene. The CDR3 is 15 residues long. V lost 5 bases and J lost 0, with 13 bases in between. Germline loops: CDR1 MNHEY, CDR2 SMNVEV (reference sequence). The DNA of the CDR3 is TGTGCCAGCAGTCCCAGGACGGTAGCTAACTATGGCTACACCTTC. As protein: CASSPRTVANYGYTF.

J is TRBJ1-2 and V is TRBV5-1; 8 bases map to TRBD1. Trimming took 2 bases from V and 3 from J; bases not matched to a gene: 3. The CDR3 totals 14 residues. Per germline, CDR1 SGHRS and CDR2 YFSETQ. DNA for the CDR3: TGCGCCAGCAGCTTTACGGGACAGGACTATGGCTACACCTTC. It is translated as CASSFTGQDYGYTF.

J is TRBJ1-6 and V is TRBV4-1; D is unclear. The germline CDR1 and CDR2 sequences are MGHRA and YSYEKL. The CDR3 sequence is 15 residues long. Trimming pared 4 bases from V and 0 bases from J, leaving 7 bases between. For the CDR3, the DNA is TGCGCCAGCAGCCCGCCGGGCTCCTATAATTCACCCCTCCACTTT. It specifies CASSPPGSYNSPLHF.

This chain joins TRBV28 and TRBJ2-2; D gene ambiguous. This CDR3 spans 14 amino acids. Germline V gene sequence: CDR1 MDHEN, CDR2 SYDVKM. Trimming removed 2 bases from V and 4 bases from J, with 8 bases in between. The CDR3 DNA follows: TGTGCCAGCAGTTTAAGTAAAGGCACCGGGGAGCTGTTTTTT. It encodes CASSLSKGTGELFF.

The CDR3 here is CASTLDGLNTEAFF. Written as DNA, the CDR3 is TGTGCCAGTACCTTGGACGGCTTGAACACTGAAGCTTTCTTT. The chain recombines TRBV19 with TRBJ1-1; D unresolved. The CDR3 contains 14 residues. V lost 7 bases to trimming and J lost 0 bases, with 12 bases between them. From germline, CDR1 is LNHDA and CDR2 SQIVND (reference sequence).

The chain couples TRBV9 to TRBJ1-2; 7 nucleotides match TRBD1. This CDR3 region has 14 residues. Germline CDR1 SGDLS, CDR2 YYNGEE. The trim removed 3 bases at V and 3 bases at J, leaving 5 bases unmatched. The CDR3 bases are TGTGCCAGCAGCGAGGGACAGCAGTACTATGGCTACACCTTC. This gives the protein CASSEGQQYYGYTF.